This T cell receptor (beta chain) was sequenced for a study of blood T cell repertoires in COVID-19. Germline values: CDR1 GTSNPN, CDR2 SVGIG (reference sequence). The ends lost 5 bases at V and 4 bases at J; junction bases unmatched: 9. The CDR3 runs 15 residues. Only in-frame clones appear in the TCRdb table, and some are missing; sequencing was by immunoSEQ multiplex PCR. The sample lists 200,000 to 250,000 clones, approximately 86% occurring once. The TCR was taken from a man between 18 and 29 years old with active or convalescent COVID-19. The V call is TRBV30, the J call TRBJ1-3; 9 bases map to TRBD1. Sequencing used peripheral blood. CDR3 sequence (DNA): TGTGCCTGGTCGGGAACAGGGGGCGAAGGAAACACCATATATTTT. It is translated as CAWSGTGGEGNTIYF.